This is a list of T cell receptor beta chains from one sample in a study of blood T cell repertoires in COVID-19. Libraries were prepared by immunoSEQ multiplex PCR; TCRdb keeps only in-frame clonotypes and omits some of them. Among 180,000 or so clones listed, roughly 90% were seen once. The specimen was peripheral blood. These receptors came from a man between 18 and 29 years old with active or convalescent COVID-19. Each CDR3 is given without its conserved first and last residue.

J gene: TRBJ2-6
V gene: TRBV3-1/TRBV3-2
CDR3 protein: ASSPGLSGANVLT

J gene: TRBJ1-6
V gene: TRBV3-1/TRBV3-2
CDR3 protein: ASSHREDNSPLH

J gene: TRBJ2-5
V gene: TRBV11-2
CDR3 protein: ASSLSAGYQETQY

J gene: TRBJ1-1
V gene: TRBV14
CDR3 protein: ASSPSGTEAF

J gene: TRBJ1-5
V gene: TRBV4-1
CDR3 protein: ASSLFYGGQPQH

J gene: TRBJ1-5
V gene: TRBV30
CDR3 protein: AWSVSEAQH

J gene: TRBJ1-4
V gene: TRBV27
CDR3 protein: ASKVGATNEKLF

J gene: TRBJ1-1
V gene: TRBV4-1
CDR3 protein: ASSQVLAKNTEAF

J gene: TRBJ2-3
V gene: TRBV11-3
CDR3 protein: ASSADTGGGTDTQY

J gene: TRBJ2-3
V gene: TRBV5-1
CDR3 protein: ASSLVAGGKDTQY

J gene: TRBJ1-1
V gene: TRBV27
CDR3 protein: ASSYRTGLNTEAF

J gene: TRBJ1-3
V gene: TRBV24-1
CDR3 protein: ATSDSRQGGNTIY

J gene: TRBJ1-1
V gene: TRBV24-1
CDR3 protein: ATSGTPAGLNTEAF

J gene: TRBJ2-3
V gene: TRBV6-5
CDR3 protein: ASSRDYSTDTQY

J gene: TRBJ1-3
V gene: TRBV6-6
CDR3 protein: ASTYGVGTGNTIY

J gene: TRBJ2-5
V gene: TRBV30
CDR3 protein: AWNRLAGGPETQY

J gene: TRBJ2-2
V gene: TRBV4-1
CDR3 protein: ASSQKRGSTIAELF

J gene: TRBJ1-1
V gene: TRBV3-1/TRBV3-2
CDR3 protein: ASSSEGGVTEAF

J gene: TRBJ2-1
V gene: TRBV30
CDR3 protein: AWIPTSGTYDNEQF

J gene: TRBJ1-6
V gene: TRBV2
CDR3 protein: ASSADRDFNSPLH

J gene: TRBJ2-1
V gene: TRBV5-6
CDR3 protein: ASSLLGQGNNEQF

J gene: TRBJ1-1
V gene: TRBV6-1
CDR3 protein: ASSEAEGQGRTEAF

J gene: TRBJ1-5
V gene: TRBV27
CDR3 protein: ASSLRQGRGPQH

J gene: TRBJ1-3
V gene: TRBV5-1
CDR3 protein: ASSWGNSGNTIY

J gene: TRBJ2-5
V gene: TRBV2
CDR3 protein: ASRATSGQETQY

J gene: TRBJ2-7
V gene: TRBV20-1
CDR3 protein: STDSLGEQY

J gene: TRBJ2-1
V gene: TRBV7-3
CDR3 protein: ASSLNGGGWNNEQF